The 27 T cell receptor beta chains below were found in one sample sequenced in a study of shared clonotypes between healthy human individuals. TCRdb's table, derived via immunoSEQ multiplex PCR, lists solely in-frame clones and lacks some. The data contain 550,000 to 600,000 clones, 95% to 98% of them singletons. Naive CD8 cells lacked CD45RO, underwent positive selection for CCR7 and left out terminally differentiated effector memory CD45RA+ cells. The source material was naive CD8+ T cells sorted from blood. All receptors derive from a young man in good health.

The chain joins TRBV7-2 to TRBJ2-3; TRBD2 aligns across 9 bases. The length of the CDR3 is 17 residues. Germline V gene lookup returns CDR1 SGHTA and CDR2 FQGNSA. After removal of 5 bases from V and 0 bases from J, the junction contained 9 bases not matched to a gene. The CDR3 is CASSRPPTSGSTDTQYF. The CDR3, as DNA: TGTGCCAGCAGCCGACCGCCTACTAGCGGGAGCACAGATACGCAGTATTTT.

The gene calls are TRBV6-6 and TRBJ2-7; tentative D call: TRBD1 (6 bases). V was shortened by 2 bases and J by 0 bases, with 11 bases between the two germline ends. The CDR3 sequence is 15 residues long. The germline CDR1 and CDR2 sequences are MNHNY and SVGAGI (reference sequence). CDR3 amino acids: CASSYALGASYEQYF. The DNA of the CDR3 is TGTGCCAGCAGTTACGCTTTGGGGGCCTCCTACGAGCAGTACTTC.

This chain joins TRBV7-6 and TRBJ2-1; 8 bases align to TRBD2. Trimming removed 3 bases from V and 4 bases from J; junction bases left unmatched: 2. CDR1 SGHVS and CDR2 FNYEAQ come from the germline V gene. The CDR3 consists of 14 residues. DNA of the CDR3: TGTGCCAGCAGCTTCCGGGAGGGTTACAATGAGCAGTTCTTC. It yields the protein CASSFREGYNEQFF.

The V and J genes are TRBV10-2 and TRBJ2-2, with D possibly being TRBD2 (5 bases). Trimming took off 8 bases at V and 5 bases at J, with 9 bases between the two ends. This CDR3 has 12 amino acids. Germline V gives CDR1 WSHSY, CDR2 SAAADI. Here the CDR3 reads CASLRETGELFF. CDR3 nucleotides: TGCGCCAGCCTCCGGGAAACCGGGGAGCTGTTTTTT.

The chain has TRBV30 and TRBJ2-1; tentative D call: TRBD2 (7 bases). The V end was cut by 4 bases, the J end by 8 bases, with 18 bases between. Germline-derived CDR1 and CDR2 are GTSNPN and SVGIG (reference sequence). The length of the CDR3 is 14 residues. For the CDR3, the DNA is TGTGCCTGGAACTCCGGAGGGGGGGTATATGAGCAGTTCTTC. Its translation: CAWNSGGGVYEQFF.

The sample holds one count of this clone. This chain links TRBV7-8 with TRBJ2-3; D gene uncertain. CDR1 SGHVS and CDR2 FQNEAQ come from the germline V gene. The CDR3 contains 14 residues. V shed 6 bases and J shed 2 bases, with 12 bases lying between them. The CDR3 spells CASSFAHDTDTQYF. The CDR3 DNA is TGTGCCAGCAGTTTCGCCCACGACACAGATACGCAGTATTTT.

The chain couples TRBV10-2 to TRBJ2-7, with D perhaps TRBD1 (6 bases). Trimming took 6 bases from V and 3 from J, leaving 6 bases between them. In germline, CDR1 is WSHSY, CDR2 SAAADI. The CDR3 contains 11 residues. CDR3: CASRDSYEQYF. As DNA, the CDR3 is TGCGCCAGCAGGGACAGCTACGAGCAGTACTTC.

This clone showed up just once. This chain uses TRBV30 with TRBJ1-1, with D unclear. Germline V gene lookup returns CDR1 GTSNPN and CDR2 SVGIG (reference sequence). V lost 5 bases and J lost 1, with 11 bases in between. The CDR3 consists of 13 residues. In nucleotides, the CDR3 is TGTGCCTGGGGCCCCGGGTGGAACACTGAAGCTTTCTTT. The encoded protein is CAWGPGWNTEAFF. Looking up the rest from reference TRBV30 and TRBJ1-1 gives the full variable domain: SQTIHQWPATLVQPVGSPLSLECTVEGTSNPNLYWYRQAAGRGLQLLFYSVGIGQISSEVPQNLSASRPQDRQFILSSKKLLLSDSGFYLCAWGPGWNTEAFFGQGTRLTVV.

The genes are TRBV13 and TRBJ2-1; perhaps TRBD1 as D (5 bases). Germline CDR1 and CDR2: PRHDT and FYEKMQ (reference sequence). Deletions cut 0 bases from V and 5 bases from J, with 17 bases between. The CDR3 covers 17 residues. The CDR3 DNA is TGTGCCAGCAGCTTAGGTTGGACACTCTTACCTAACAATGAGCAGTTCTTC. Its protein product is CASSLGWTLLPNNEQFF.

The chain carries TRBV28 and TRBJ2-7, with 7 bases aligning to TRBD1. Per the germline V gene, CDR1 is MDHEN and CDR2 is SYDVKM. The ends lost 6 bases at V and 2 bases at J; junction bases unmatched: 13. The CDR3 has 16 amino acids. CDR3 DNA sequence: TGTGCCAGCAGCCACAGCACGTCGACAGGGCCCTACGAGCAGTACTTC. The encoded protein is CASSHSTSTGPYEQYF.

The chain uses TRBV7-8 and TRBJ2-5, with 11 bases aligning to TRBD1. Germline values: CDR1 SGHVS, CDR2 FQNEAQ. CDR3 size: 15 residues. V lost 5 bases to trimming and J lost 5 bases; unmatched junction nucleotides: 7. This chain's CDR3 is CASSPGQGARETQYF. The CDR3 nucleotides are TGTGCCAGCAGCCCAGGACAGGGGGCACGGGAGACCCAGTACTTC.

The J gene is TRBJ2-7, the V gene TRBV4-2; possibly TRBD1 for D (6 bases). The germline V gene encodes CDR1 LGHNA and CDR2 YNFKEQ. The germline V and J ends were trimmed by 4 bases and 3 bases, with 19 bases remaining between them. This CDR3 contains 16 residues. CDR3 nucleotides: TGTGCCAGCAGCCCAATAGAACAGGGTAAATACTACGAGCAGTACTTC. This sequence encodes CASSPIEQGKYYEQYF.

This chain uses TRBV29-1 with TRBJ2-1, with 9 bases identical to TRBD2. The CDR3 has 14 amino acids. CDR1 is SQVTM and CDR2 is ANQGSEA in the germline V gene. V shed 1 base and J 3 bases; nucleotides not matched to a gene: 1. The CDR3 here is CSVEGSGSYNEQFF. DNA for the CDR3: TGCAGCGTTGAAGGTAGCGGGAGCTACAATGAGCAGTTCTTC.

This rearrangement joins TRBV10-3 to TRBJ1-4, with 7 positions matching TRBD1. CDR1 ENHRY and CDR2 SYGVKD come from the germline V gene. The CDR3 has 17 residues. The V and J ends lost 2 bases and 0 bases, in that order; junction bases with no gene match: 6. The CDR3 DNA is TGTGCCATCAGTGAGGGAAACAGGGGCCCAACTAATGAAAAACTGTTTTTT. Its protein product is CAISEGNRGPTNEKLFF.

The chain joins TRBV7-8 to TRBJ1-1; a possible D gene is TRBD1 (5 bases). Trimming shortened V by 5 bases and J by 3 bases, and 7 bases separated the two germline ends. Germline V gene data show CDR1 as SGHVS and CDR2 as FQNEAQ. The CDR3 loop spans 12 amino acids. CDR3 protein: CASSTGDTEAFF. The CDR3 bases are TGTGCCAGCAGCACAGGCGACACTGAAGCTTTCTTT.

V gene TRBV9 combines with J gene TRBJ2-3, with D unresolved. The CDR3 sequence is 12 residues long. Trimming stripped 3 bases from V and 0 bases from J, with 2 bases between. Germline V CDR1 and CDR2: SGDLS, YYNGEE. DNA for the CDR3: TGTGCCAGCAGCGGCAGCACAGATACGCAGTATTTT. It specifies CASSGSTDTQYF.

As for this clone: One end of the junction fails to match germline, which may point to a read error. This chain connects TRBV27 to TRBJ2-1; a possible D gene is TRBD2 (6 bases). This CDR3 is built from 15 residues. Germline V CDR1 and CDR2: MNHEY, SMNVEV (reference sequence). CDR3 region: CASSNGSPSHNEQFF. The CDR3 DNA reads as TGTGCCAGCAGTAACGGGAGCCCCTCCCACAATGAGCAGTTCTTC.

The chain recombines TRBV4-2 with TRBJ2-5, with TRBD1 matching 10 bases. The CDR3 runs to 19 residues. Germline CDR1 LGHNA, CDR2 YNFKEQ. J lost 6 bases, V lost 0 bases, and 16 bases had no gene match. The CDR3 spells CASSQDTFTGTGVLQTQYF. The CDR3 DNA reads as TGTGCCAGCAGCCAAGATACTTTTACCGGGACAGGGGTTTTACAGACCCAGTACTTC.

Here the CDR3 reads CASSLRAGGPLSEQYF. CDR3 bases: TGTGCCAGCAGTTTAAGAGCGGGAGGGCCATTGTCCGAGCAGTACTTC. The gene calls are TRBV28 and TRBJ2-7; 10 nucleotides align to TRBD2. Germline V CDR1 and CDR2: MDHEN, SYDVKM. The CDR3 covers 16 residues. The J segment lost 6 bases and the V segment lost 2 bases, leaving 10 bases of the junction unmatched.

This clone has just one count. CDR3 coding DNA: TGTGCCAGCAGCTCCGGACTAGCGGCATCCTACGAGCAGTACTTC. Protein product: CASSSGLAASYEQYF. The rearrangement uses TRBV11-2 and TRBJ2-7; TRBD2 aligns across 10 bases. The CDR3 spans 15 residues. Germline V lookup: CDR1 SGHAT, CDR2 FQNNGV. V shed 4 bases, J shed 1 base, and the junction held 4 bases outside the gene matches.

The CDR3 region is CAIRTASGANVLTF. The CDR3 nucleotides read TGCGCCATCCGGACAGCTTCTGGGGCCAACGTCCTGACTTTC. J is TRBJ2-6 and V is TRBV10-1; D may be TRBD1 (6 bases). The V end lost 10 bases, the J end lost 1 base, and 11 bases lay between the germline ends. This CDR3 spans 14 amino acids. Germline V CDR1 and CDR2: WNHNN, SYGVQD (reference sequence).

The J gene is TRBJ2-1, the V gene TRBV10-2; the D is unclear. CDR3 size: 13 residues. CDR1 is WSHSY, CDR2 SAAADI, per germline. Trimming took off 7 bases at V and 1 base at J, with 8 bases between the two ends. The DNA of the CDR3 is TGCGCCAGCATAGGTACTTCCTACAATGAGCAGTTCTTC. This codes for CASIGTSYNEQFF.

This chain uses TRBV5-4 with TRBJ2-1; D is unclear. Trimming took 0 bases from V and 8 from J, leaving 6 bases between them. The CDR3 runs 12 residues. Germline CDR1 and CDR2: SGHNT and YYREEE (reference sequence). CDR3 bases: TGTGCCAGCAGCTTGGTAAGCGATGAGCAGTTCTTC. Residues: CASSLVSDEQFF.

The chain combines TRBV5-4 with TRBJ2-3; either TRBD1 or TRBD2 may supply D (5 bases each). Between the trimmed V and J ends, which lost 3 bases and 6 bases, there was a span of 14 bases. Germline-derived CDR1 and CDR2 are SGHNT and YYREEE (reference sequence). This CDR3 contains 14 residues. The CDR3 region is CASSSGPISDTQYF. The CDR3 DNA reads TGTGCCAGCAGCTCGGGACCCATTTCTGATACGCAGTATTTT.

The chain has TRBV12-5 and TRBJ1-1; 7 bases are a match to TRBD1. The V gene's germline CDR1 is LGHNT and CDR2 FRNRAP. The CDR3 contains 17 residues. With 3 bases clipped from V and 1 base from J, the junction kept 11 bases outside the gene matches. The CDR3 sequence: CASGFGDLQGRNTEAFF. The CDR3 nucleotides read TGTGCTAGTGGTTTTGGGGACCTACAGGGGAGGAACACTGAAGCTTTCTTT.

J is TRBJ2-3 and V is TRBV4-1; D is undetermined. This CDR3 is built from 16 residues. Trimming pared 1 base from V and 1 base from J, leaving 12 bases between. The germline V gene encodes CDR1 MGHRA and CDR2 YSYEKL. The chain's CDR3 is CASSQVGSLGTDTQYF. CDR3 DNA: TGCGCCAGCAGCCAAGTCGGCTCCCTGGGCACAGATACGCAGTATTTT.

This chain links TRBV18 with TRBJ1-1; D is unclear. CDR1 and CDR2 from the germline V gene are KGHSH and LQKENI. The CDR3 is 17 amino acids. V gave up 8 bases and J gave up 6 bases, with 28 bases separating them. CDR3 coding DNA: TGTGCCAGCGCAGACGGTTCAGCAGGCCCCGGATCGGCTGAAGCTTTCTTT. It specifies CASADGSAGPGSAEAFF. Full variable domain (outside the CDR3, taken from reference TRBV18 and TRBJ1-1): NAGVMQNPRHLVRRRGQEARLRCSPMKGHSHVYWYRQLPEEGLKFMVYLQKENIIDESGMPKERFSAEFPKEGPSILRIQQVVRGDSAAYFCASADGSAGPGSAEAFFGQGTRLTVV.